The 24 T cell receptor beta chains given below trace back to one sample, sequenced in a study of molecular identifiers for immune sequencing clone quantification. TCRdb reprocessed the PCR reads with MiXCR, giving one entry per CDR3 protein. The sample yields a few hundred thousand distinct CDR3 sequences, about a quarter seen once. The specimen was naive CD8+ T cells from blood, with Jurkat cell RNA spiked in. Sample subset: FACS-sorted CD8+CD4-CCR7+CD45RA+ naive T cells. These TCRs come from a human donor in good health. Some libraries in this study had Jurkat cell RNA spiked in.

This clonotype was counted a few times. The chain is built from TRBV20-1 and TRBJ2-5, with TRBD1 matching over 9 bases. With 2 bases clipped from V and 5 bases from J, the junction kept 6 bases outside the gene matches. Germline values: CDR1 DFQATT, CDR2 SNEGSKA (reference sequence). CDR3 size: 14 residues. CDR3 sequence: CSARTTGTGETQYF. CDR3 DNA: TGCAGTGCTAGAACCACCGGGACAGGGGAGACCCAGTACTTC.

There are a few counts of this clonotype. This chain links TRBV25-1 with TRBJ2-5; no clear D gene. Germline loops: CDR1 MGHDK, CDR2 SYGVNS. There are 15 residues in the CDR3. Trimming shortened V by 3 bases and J by 4 bases, and 15 bases separated the two germline ends. Here the CDR3 reads CASSDGKGAGETQYF. The CDR3 nucleotides are TGTGCCAGCAGTGATGGGAAGGGTGCAGGAGAGACCCAGTACTTC.

This clonotype was observed at least ten times. V gene TRBV7-9 combines with J gene TRBJ1-1; TRBD1 is a possible D gene (6 bases). Germline V gene lookup returns CDR1 SEHNR and CDR2 FQNEAQ (reference sequence). With 3 bases removed from V and 8 bases from J, the gap between germline ends came to 10 bases. The CDR3 consists of 12 residues. In nucleotides, the CDR3 is TGTGCCAGCAGCTTCGGACAGCCGGAAGCTTTCTTT. Its translation is CASSFGQPEAFF.

There are many counts of this clonotype. CDR3 sequence (DNA): TGTGCCAGCATGACCGGGACAGGGACCACCGGGGAGCTGTTTTTT. Its translation is CASMTGTGTTGELFF. The rearrangement uses TRBV6-2 or TRBV6-3 and TRBJ2-2; TRBD1 aligns across 9 bases. The trim removed 7 bases at V and 4 bases at J, leaving 7 bases unmatched. Germline V gene data show CDR1 as MNHEY and CDR2 as SVGEGT. This CDR3 contains 15 residues.

The chain combines TRBV3-1 with TRBJ2-1; unclear D gene. CDR1 and CDR2 from the germline V gene are LGHDT and YNNKEL (reference sequence). V lost 6 bases and J lost 10, with 10 bases in between. The CDR3 has 11 residues. CDR3 sequence: CASSTAAEQFF. CDR3 DNA sequence: TGTGCCAGCAGTACTGCCGCCGAGCAGTTCTTC.

This clonotype was picked up many times. The V gene is TRBV5-1, the J gene TRBJ2-2; 8 bases are a match to TRBD1. V trimming: 2 bases; J trimming: 5 bases; junction bases outside the gene matches: 5. This CDR3 has 15 residues. Germline lookup yields CDR1 SGHRS and CDR2 YFSETQ. CDR3 in DNA: TGCGCCAGCAGCTTTTCAGGGGGCCTGACCGGGGAGCTGTTTTTT. Translated, it gives CASSFSGGLTGELFF.

This rearrangement joins TRBV6-2 or TRBV6-3 to TRBJ2-5; TRBD1 might be the D (6 bases). V was cut by 6 bases and J by 5 bases, with 19 bases left in between. Germline values: CDR1 MNHEY, CDR2 SVGEGT. This CDR3 comprises 15 residues. CDR3 protein: CASSHWGRGSETQYF. As DNA, the CDR3 is TGTGCCAGCAGCCACTGGGGCAGGGGCTCGGAGACCCAGTACTTC.

The chain has TRBV6-2 or TRBV6-3 and TRBJ2-6, with 7 bases lining up with TRBD1. The V gene's germline CDR1 is MNHEY and CDR2 SVGEGT. V was clipped by 7 bases and J by 2 bases; unmatched bases: 14. The CDR3 is made up of 18 amino acids. The CDR3: CASTTARRGQAGANVLTF. CDR3 bases: TGTGCCAGCACCACCGCGCGAAGGGGGCAGGCTGGGGCCAACGTCCTGACTTTC.

There are many counts of this clonotype. The chain employs TRBV29-1 and TRBJ2-2, with a tentative D call TRBD2 (6 bases). Per germline, CDR1 SQVTM and CDR2 ANQGSEA. The CDR3 is made up of 16 amino acids. Trimming took 3 bases from V and 4 from J, leaving 18 bases between them. The CDR3 region is CSVEIKGGLTTGELFF. As DNA, the CDR3 is TGCAGCGTTGAGATTAAGGGAGGCCTTACCACCGGGGAGCTGTTTTTT.

This clonotype was observed many times. The chain employs TRBV4-1 and TRBJ2-7; D is uncertain. The CDR3 covers 15 residues. Germline assignment: CDR1 MGHRA and CDR2 YSYEKL. The germline V and J ends were trimmed by 1 base and 4 bases, with 14 bases remaining between them. The CDR3 loop is CASSQVPAQLYEQYF. In DNA, the CDR3 is TGCGCCAGCAGCCAAGTACCCGCCCAGCTTTACGAGCAGTACTTC.

V gene TRBV27 combines with J gene TRBJ1-4; D call uncertain. Trimming took 3 bases from V and 2 from J, leaving 16 bases between them. The CDR3 has 17 amino acids. Per the germline V gene, CDR1 is MNHEY and CDR2 is SMNVEV (reference sequence). CDR3 bases: TGTGCCAGCAGTTTCGCCCAGGTTCTTGGGACTAATGAAAAACTGTTTTTT. It codes for CASSFAQVLGTNEKLFF. The full variable domain, with the rest looked up from reference TRBV27 and TRBJ1-4, is EAQVTQNPRYLITVTGKKLTVTCSQNMNHEYMSWYRQDPGLGLRQIYYSMNVEVTDKGDVPEGYKVSRKEKRNFPLILESPSPNQTSLYFCASSFAQVLGTNEKLFFGSGTQLSVL.

There are a few counts of this clonotype. The rearrangement joins TRBV27 to TRBJ2-7; TRBD1 is a possible D gene (5 bases). Per germline, CDR1 MNHEY and CDR2 SMNVEV (reference sequence). The CDR3 contains 13 residues. The V end lost 2 bases, the J end lost 3 bases, and 8 bases lay between the germline ends. This chain's CDR3 is CASSLQGNYEQYF. The CDR3 DNA reads as TGTGCCAGCAGTTTACAGGGAAACTACGAGCAGTACTTC.

A note on this clonotype: Since a much larger clone is just one base distant, this may be a read error. The chain links TRBV19 to TRBJ2-1; D is perhaps TRBD1 or TRBD2 (5 bases each). CDR1 LNHDA and CDR2 SQIVND come from the germline V gene (reference sequence). There are 15 residues in the CDR3. The CDR3 loop is CASSIALGPPDERFF. The CDR3 DNA reads TGTGCCAGTAGTATAGCCCTGGGACCCCCCGATGAGCGGTTCTTC.

The table lists this clonotype with many counts. The chain combines TRBV4-3 with TRBJ2-7, with a weak D call TRBD2 (5 bases). This CDR3 has 14 amino acids. With 4 bases removed from V and 3 bases from J, the gap between germline ends came to 13 bases. Germline V gene sequence: CDR1 LGHNA, CDR2 YSLEER. CDR3 nucleotide sequence: TGCGCCAGCAGCCCGGAGGCCGAGGGCTACGAGCAGTACTTC. Translation: CASSPEAEGYEQYF.

The chain employs TRBV10-2 and TRBJ2-5, with D hard to call. Germline-derived CDR1 and CDR2 are WSHSY and SAAADI. Trimming cost V 6 bases and J 5 bases, with 10 bases left between them. This CDR3 contains 12 residues. CDR3 sequence: CASREPKETQYF. Here the CDR3 DNA reads TGCGCCAGCAGGGAACCCAAGGAGACCCAGTACTTC.

The sample holds many counts of this clonotype. J is TRBJ2-7 and V is TRBV14, with 13 bases aligning to TRBD2. The J segment lost 4 bases and the V segment lost 3 bases, leaving 6 bases of the junction unmatched. The CDR3 contains 16 residues. Looked up from germline, CDR1 is SGHDN and CDR2 is FVKESK. The CDR3 spells CASSHFGLAGVYEQYF. The CDR3 nucleotides read TGTGCCAGCAGCCACTTCGGACTAGCGGGGGTGTACGAGCAGTACTTC.

Comment on this clonotype: Germline is not matched at one junction end, which may reflect a read error. The V call is TRBV6-1, the J call TRBJ1-5; the D is unclear. Germline CDR1 and CDR2: MNHNS and SASEGT. The CDR3 consists of 15 residues. The CDR3 nucleotides are TGTGCCAGCAGTGAAGAAAGGTATAGCAATCAGCCCCAGCGTTTT. It yields the protein CASSEERYSNQPQRF.

As for this clonotype: At one boundary the junction diverges from the germline segment, which might be a read error. CDR3 DNA sequence: TGTGCCAGCTCATGGGCCGGGAAGCTGGTTTTT. Translation gives CASSWAGKLVF. V is TRBV9 and J is TRBJ2-2; D possibly corresponds to TRBD2 (5 bases). The CDR3 length is 11 residues. CDR1 and CDR2 (germline): SGDLS, YYNGEE.

This clonotype was seen a few times. This chain links TRBV11-1 with TRBJ2-7; D possibly matches TRBD1 or TRBD2 (5 bases each). Trimming stripped 5 bases from V and 5 bases from J, with 16 bases between. The germline CDR1 and CDR2 sequences are SGHAT and FQDESV (reference sequence). CDR3 length equals 14 residues. CDR3 residues: CASSEGLVENEQYF. CDR3 coding DNA: TGTGCCAGCAGCGAGGGGCTGGTCGAGAACGAGCAGTACTTC.

This clonotype was recorded a few times. This rearrangement joins TRBV27 to TRBJ1-5; D is ambiguous. Trimming stripped 2 bases from V and 7 bases from J, with 9 bases between. The CDR3 length is 13 residues. Germline CDR1 is MNHEY and CDR2 is SMNVEV (reference sequence). The CDR3 protein is CASSLGPRQPQHF. The CDR3, as DNA: TGTGCCAGCAGTTTAGGGCCTAGACAGCCCCAGCATTTT.

At least ten counts were recorded for this clonotype. V gene TRBV6-6 combines with J gene TRBJ2-3; the D is unclear. Germline V CDR1 and CDR2: MNHNY, SVGAGI (reference sequence). CDR3 length: 15 residues. The ends were cut back, 0 bases at V and 9 bases at J, with 16 bases in the middle. CDR3 coding DNA: TGTGCCAGCAGTTACTCGGTCGTCCTGGTAGACACGCAGTATTTT. The encoded protein is CASSYSVVLVDTQYF.

The chain joins TRBV30 to TRBJ1-1, with 12 bases identical to TRBD1. The V gene end was trimmed by 3 bases and the J gene end by 8 bases; junction bases not matched to a gene: 1. Per germline, CDR1 GTSNPN and CDR2 SVGIG (reference sequence). CDR3 length equals 12 residues. CDR3 sequence (DNA): TGTGCCTGGAGGGGGACAGGGGGCGAAGCTTTCTTT. It yields the protein CAWRGTGGEAFF.

This rearrangement joins TRBV7-9 to TRBJ1-1, with D tentatively TRBD1 (6 bases). The CDR3 has 14 residues. V was cut by 5 bases and J by 6 bases, with 16 bases left in between. Germline V CDR1 and CDR2: SEHNR, FQNEAQ (reference sequence). In DNA form, the CDR3 reads TGTGCCAGCAGCCCGGACGGGGGGCTCGCTGAAGCTTTCTTT. It translates to CASSPDGGLAEAFF.

This clonotype appeared many times. This chain joins TRBV4-3 and TRBJ2-7; TRBD1 matches 8 bases. This CDR3 has 15 amino acids. Germline V gene data show CDR1 as LGHNA and CDR2 as YSLEER. Losses at the gene ends were 2 bases for V and 2 bases for J; bases not matched to a gene: 5. CDR3 residues: CASSQTGTGPYEQYF. In DNA form, the CDR3 reads TGCGCCAGCAGCCAAACCGGGACAGGACCCTACGAGCAGTACTTC.